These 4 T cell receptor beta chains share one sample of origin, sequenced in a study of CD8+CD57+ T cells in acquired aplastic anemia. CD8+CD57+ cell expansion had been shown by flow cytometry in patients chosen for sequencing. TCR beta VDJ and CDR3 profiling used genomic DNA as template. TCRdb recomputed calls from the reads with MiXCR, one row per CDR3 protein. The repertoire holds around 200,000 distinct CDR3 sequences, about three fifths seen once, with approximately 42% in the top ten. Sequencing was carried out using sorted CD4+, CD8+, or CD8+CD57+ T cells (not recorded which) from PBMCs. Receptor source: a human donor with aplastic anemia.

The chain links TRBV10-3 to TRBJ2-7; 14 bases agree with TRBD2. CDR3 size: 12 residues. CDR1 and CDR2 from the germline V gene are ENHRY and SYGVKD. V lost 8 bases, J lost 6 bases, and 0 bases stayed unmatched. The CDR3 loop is CAIGLAGGEQYF. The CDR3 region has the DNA TGTGCCATCGGACTAGCGGGGGGCGAGCAGTACTTC.

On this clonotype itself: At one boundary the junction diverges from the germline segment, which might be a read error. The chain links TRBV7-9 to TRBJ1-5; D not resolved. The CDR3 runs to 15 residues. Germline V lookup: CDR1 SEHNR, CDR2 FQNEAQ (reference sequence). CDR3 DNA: TGTGCCAGCAGTTCTAGCGGGTTGCCCAATGAGCCCCAGCATTTT. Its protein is CASSSSGLPNEPQHF.

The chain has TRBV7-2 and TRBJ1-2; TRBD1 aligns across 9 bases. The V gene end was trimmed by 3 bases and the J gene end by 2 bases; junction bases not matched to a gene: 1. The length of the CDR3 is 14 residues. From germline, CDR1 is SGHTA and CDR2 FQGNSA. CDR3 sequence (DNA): TGTGCCAGCAGCTTGGACAGGGGAAACTATGGCTACACCTTC. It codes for CASSLDRGNYGYTF.

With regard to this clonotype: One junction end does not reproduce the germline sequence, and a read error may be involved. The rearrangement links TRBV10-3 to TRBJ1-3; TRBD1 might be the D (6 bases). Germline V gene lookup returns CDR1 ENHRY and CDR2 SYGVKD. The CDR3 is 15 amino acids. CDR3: CAIREWTDSGNTIYF. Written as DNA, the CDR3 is TGTGCCATCAGAGAGTGGACAGACTCTGGAAACACCATATATTTT.